The entry below gives a single T cell receptor beta chain sequence along with its context. Antigen: not known. The data were taken from a study of OX40 agonist ivuxolimab in advanced cancers. The wider study: Dose-escalation subjects each had hepatocellular carcinoma, melanoma, renal cell or head and neck cancer. Antecedent anti-PD-1, anti-PD-L1 or anti-CTLA-4 therapy was permissible, with about 39% having received some. Whole-study results and caveats: Part of the nonresponder group also had normalized T-cell clonal expansion that was low.

Autoimmune disease history or systemic immunosuppression excluded patients. Produced via immunoSEQ multiplex PCR; TCRdb's table is partial and in-frame only. The sample carries 80,000 to 100,000 clones, roughly 90% recorded once. This sequence was found in an adult with an advanced solid tumor such as melanoma, head and neck, liver or kidney cancer. The sequencing here drew on CD4+ or CD8+ T cells sorted from blood, taken in a trial of the OX40 agonist ivuxolimab.

CDR3 loop: CSVERAGNEQFF. The CDR3 DNA reads as TGCAGCGTTGAGCGTGCTGGGAATGAGCAGTTCTTC. The chain uses TRBV29-1 and TRBJ2-1, with D unresolved. CDR1 is SQVTM and CDR2 is ANQGSEA in the germline V gene. V was shortened by 3 bases and J by 7 bases, with 10 bases between the two germline ends. This CDR3 is built from 12 residues.